The 28 T cell receptor beta chains below all came from one sample that was sequenced in a study of blood T cells in healthy people across ages. The second PCR ran roughly 7 to 12 cycles with a sample-barcoded 5' primer and J-beta primers. In TCRdb, the 5' RACE reads were re-called with MiXCR into one record per CDR3 protein. The sample carries roughly 1.6 million distinct CDR3 sequences, 34% recorded once. Sequenced material: blood. Receptors originate from a woman between 25 and 40 years old in good health.

The chain carries TRBV27 and TRBJ2-7, with D possibly being TRBD2 (5 bases). V was cut by 5 bases and J by 6 bases, with 17 bases left in between. The CDR3 sequence is 14 residues long. Germline assignment: CDR1 MNHEY and CDR2 SMNVEV (reference sequence). CDR3 nucleotide sequence: TGTGCCAGCAGTGTGTGGGATGGAGGAGCCGAGCAGTACTTC. It specifies CASSVWDGGAEQYF.

A few counts support this clonotype. The chain has TRBV7-9 and TRBJ1-5, with 7 bases aligning to TRBD1. Germline V gene sequence: CDR1 SEHNR, CDR2 FQNEAQ (reference sequence). The V and J ends lost 4 bases and 6 bases, in that order; junction bases with no gene match: 6. The CDR3 totals 14 residues. The CDR3 loop reads CASSSDRETQPQHF. The DNA of the CDR3 is TGTGCCAGCAGCTCAGACAGGGAGACTCAGCCCCAGCATTTT.

In DNA, the CDR3 is TGCAGCGTTGAGTATGGAGGCTATGGCTACACCTTC. Its translation: CSVEYGGYGYTF. V is TRBV29-1 and J is TRBJ1-2; D is unresolved. Between the trimmed V and J ends, which lost 3 bases and 4 bases, there was a span of 9 bases. Looked up from germline, CDR1 is SQVTM and CDR2 is ANQGSEA. This CDR3 region has 12 residues.

The chain employs TRBV9 and TRBJ1-2; 7 bases fit TRBD1. The V segment lost 3 bases and the J segment 8 bases; nucleotides outside the gene matches: 4. The CDR3 covers 12 residues. Germline V gene lookup returns CDR1 SGDLS and CDR2 YYNGEE. CDR3 nucleotide sequence: TGTGCCAGCAGCGCGCAGGGGGTAGGCTACACCTTC. Amino acids: CASSAQGVGYTF.

This rearrangement joins TRBV10-3 to TRBJ2-1; TRBD2 matches at 8 bases. Unmatched junction bases numbered 5, after V lost 4 bases and J lost 0 bases. This CDR3 comprises 16 residues. Germline loops: CDR1 ENHRY, CDR2 SYGVKD. DNA of the CDR3: TGTGCCATCAGTGTAGTAGCGGGGAGCTCCTACAATGAGCAGTTCTTC. Protein sequence: CAISVVAGSSYNEQFF.

V usage is TRBV28 and J usage is TRBJ2-7; 7 bases agree with TRBD1. Germline V lookup: CDR1 MDHEN, CDR2 SYDVKM. CDR3 length equals 12 residues. V trimming: 10 bases; J trimming: 2 bases; junction bases outside the gene matches: 5. In nucleotides, the CDR3 is TGTGCCATTTCGCAGGGGGCCTACGAGCAGTACTTC. Protein sequence: CAISQGAYEQYF.

Worth noting for this clonotype: This could be a read error, since a much larger clone is one nucleotide away. The chain recombines TRBV12-3 or TRBV12-4 with TRBJ2-7, with 7 bases identical to TRBD2. The CDR3 has 15 amino acids. The CDR3 region is CASSRRPSGEYVQYF. In DNA form, the CDR3 reads TGTGCCAGCAGTCGGCGTCCGAGCGGGGAGTACGTGCAGTACTTC.

V usage is TRBV24-1 and J usage is TRBJ2-1, with D tentatively TRBD2 (6 bases). Trimming removed 3 bases from V and 6 bases from J, with 14 bases in between. Germline CDR1 reads KGHDR; CDR2 reads SFDVKD. The CDR3 consists of 15 residues. This chain's CDR3 is CATSDILAALNEQFF. CDR3 in DNA: TGTGCCACCAGTGATATATTAGCGGCCCTCAATGAGCAGTTCTTC.

The genes are TRBV9 and TRBJ1-2; maybe TRBD1 (5 bases). Trimming cost V 4 bases and J 6 bases, with 16 bases left between them. The germline V gene encodes CDR1 SGDLS and CDR2 YYNGEE. The CDR3 is 14 residues long. CDR3 in amino acids: CASSPWGGTDGYTF. The CDR3 DNA sequence: TGTGCCAGCAGCCCCTGGGGAGGGACCGATGGCTACACCTTC.

The chain combines TRBV15 with TRBJ2-7; 7 bases match TRBD1. The V segment lost 0 bases and the J segment 4 bases; nucleotides outside the gene matches: 6. Per germline, CDR1 LNHNV and CDR2 YYDKDF (reference sequence). CDR3 length: 15 residues. CDR3 in amino acids: CATSREQGTYYEQYF. The CDR3 nucleotides read TGTGCCACCAGCAGAGAACAGGGGACCTATTACGAGCAGTACTTC.

This clonotype was seen only a few times. The chain carries TRBV15 and TRBJ1-5, with a possible D match to TRBD1 (5 bases). This CDR3 is built from 14 residues. CDR1 is LNHNV and CDR2 is YYDKDF in the germline V gene (reference sequence). Trimming shortened V by 3 bases and J by 4 bases, and 10 bases separated the two germline ends. This chain's CDR3 is CATSRFGGNQPQHF. The CDR3 nucleotides are TGTGCCACCAGCAGGTTCGGGGGTAATCAGCCCCAGCATTTT.

The chain links TRBV27 to TRBJ2-2; 9 positions agree with TRBD2. The CDR3 loop spans 16 amino acids. Per the germline V gene, CDR1 is MNHEY and CDR2 is SMNVEV (reference sequence). V lost 4 bases and J lost 3; bases outside the gene matches: 6. The CDR3 spells CASSSLSGRYTGELFF. CDR3 sequence (DNA): TGTGCCAGCAGTTCCCTAAGCGGGAGGTACACCGGGGAGCTGTTTTTT.

About this clonotype: Possible read error: a much larger clone is one base away. V usage is TRBV12-3 or TRBV12-4 and J usage is TRBJ2-3; tentatively, D is TRBD2 (6 bases). This CDR3 comprises 13 residues. V was cut by 11 bases and J by 0 bases, with 12 bases left in between. CDR3 protein: CAGIADSTDTQYF. CDR3 sequence (DNA): TGTGCCGGCATAGCGGATAGCACAGATACGCAGTATTTT.

V gene TRBV6-5 combines with J gene TRBJ2-7; D call uncertain. There are 16 residues in the CDR3. Trimming removed 6 bases from V and 2 bases from J, with 20 bases in between. Germline CDR1 MNHEY, CDR2 SVGAGI. Here the CDR3 reads CASSPSRGQVPYEQYF. DNA of the CDR3: TGTGCCAGCAGCCCCAGCCGAGGCCAGGTTCCCTACGAGCAGTACTTC.

This chain connects TRBV3-1 to TRBJ2-7; perhaps TRBD2 as D (5 bases). The CDR3 length is 16 residues. Deletions cut 1 base from V and 0 bases from J, with 13 bases between. Germline V CDR1 and CDR2: LGHDT, YNNKEL (reference sequence). In nucleotides, the CDR3 is TGTGCCAGCAGCCAAGGTTTTCCAGCGGTCTCCTACGAGCAGTACTTC. This gives the protein CASSQGFPAVSYEQYF.

This clonotype was counted many times. The rearrangement joins TRBV12-3 or TRBV12-4 to TRBJ2-7; 9 bases fit TRBD2. The CDR3 extends over 14 amino acids. J lost 1 base, V lost 4 bases, and 2 bases had no gene match. CDR3 sequence reads: CASSSSGVSYEQYF. The CDR3 coding sequence is TGTGCCAGCAGTTCTAGCGGGGTGTCCTACGAGCAGTACTTC.

This rearrangement joins TRBV7-9 to TRBJ2-7; maybe TRBD2 (7 bases). The germline V and J ends were trimmed by 5 bases and 3 bases, with 14 bases remaining between them. From germline, CDR1 is SEHNR and CDR2 FQNEAQ (reference sequence). The CDR3 extends over 14 amino acids. CDR3 sequence: CASSHVGGVYEQYF. The CDR3 nucleotides read TGTGCCAGCAGCCATGTAGGGGGGGTCTACGAGCAGTACTTC.

The chain couples TRBV15 to TRBJ2-3, with D tentatively TRBD1 (7 bases). With 9 bases removed from V and 5 bases from J, the gap between germline ends came to 15 bases. The CDR3 spans 13 residues. Germline V CDR1 and CDR2: LNHNV, YYDKDF (reference sequence). In DNA form, the CDR3 reads TGTGCCACTCGGAGGGGGCAGAAAGATACGCAGTATTTT. This gives the protein CATRRGQKDTQYF.

The gene calls are TRBV5-6 and TRBJ2-5, with 9 positions matching TRBD2. The CDR3 spans 15 residues. Germline CDR1 SGHDT, CDR2 YYEEEE. With 1 base clipped from V and 3 bases from J, the junction kept 4 bases outside the gene matches. The CDR3 sequence is CASSLQAGGEETQYF. The DNA for the CDR3 is TGTGCCAGCAGCTTGCAAGCGGGGGGCGAAGAGACCCAGTACTTC.

This clonotype was detected ten times or more. The chain is built from TRBV20-1 and TRBJ2-1; TRBD2 agrees at 7 bases. This CDR3 has 14 amino acids. Per germline, CDR1 DFQATT and CDR2 SNEGSKA (reference sequence). J lost 9 bases, V lost 6 bases, and 14 bases had no gene match. The CDR3 reads CSAHSAGTNSEQFF. The CDR3 nucleotides are TGCAGTGCCCATTCGGCCGGGACTAATAGTGAGCAGTTCTTC.

This chain joins TRBV29-1 and TRBJ1-5; TRBD1 matches at 7 bases. The CDR3 is 15 residues long. With 6 bases clipped from V and 2 bases from J, the junction kept 10 bases outside the gene matches. Germline lookup yields CDR1 SQVTM and CDR2 ANQGSEA. CDR3 protein: CSVRLGGEGNQPQHF. CDR3 in DNA: TGCAGCGTCAGACTAGGGGGCGAGGGCAATCAGCCCCAGCATTTT. The whole variable domain, filled in from reference TRBV29-1 and TRBJ1-5, reads SAVISQKPSRDICQRGTSLTIQCQVDSQVTMMFWYRQQPGQSLTLIATANQGSEATYESGFVIDKFPISRPNLTFSTLTVSNMSPEDSSIYLCSVRLGGEGNQPQHFGDGTRLSIL.

The chain joins TRBV6-1 to TRBJ2-4; 7 bases agree with TRBD2. The V and J ends lost 2 bases and 11 bases, in that order; junction bases with no gene match: 12. The CDR3 totals 15 residues. Germline-derived CDR1 and CDR2 are MNHNS and SASEGT. In nucleotides, the CDR3 is TGTGCCAGCAGTGAATCGAGGAGCGGGAACCCCCTTCAGTACTTC. It translates to CASSESRSGNPLQYF.

About this clonotype: One junction end does not reproduce the germline sequence, and a read error may be involved. The chain combines TRBV9 with TRBJ2-7; either TRBD1 or TRBD2 may supply D (5 bases each). Germline values: CDR1 SGDLS, CDR2 YYNGEE. This CDR3 region has 15 residues. CDR3 sequence: CVSSPGGGPAYEQYF. The CDR3, as DNA: TGTGTCAGCAGCCCGGGTGGGGGACCTGCCTACGAGCAGTACTTC.

This clonotype showed up many times. The CDR3, as DNA: TGCAGTGGCCCTGTCGATCACGAGCAGTACTTC. Its translation is CSGPVDHEQYF. The V call is TRBV20-1, the J call TRBJ2-7; D gene ambiguous. The CDR3 consists of 11 residues. Trimming took 7 bases from V and 5 from J, leaving 12 bases between them. The germline V gene encodes CDR1 DFQATT and CDR2 SNEGSKA (reference sequence).

This clonotype was seen a few times. The chain joins TRBV12-3 or TRBV12-4 to TRBJ1-1; maybe TRBD1 (5 bases). The CDR3 runs 12 residues. Between the trimmed V and J ends, which lost 10 bases and 6 bases, there was a span of 15 bases. The CDR3 nucleotides read TGTGCCACCGGGGGGTGGCAGGCTGAAGCTTTCTTT. Protein sequence: CATGGWQAEAFF.

This clonotype turned up a few times. This chain joins TRBV5-1 and TRBJ1-2, with D possibly matching TRBD1 (6 bases). This CDR3 is 13 amino acids long. Trimming took off 4 bases at V and 8 bases at J, with 15 bases between the two ends. Germline V gene data show CDR1 as SGHRS and CDR2 as YFSETQ. The CDR3 loop is CASSTEQGRGYTF. CDR3 bases: TGCGCCAGCAGCACCGAACAGGGCCGAGGCTACACCTTC.

The genes are TRBV27 and TRBJ2-2; 10 bases are a match to TRBD2. The CDR3 spans 16 residues. The V gene's germline CDR1 is MNHEY and CDR2 SMNVEV (reference sequence). The trim removed 5 bases at V and 4 bases at J, leaving 7 bases unmatched. CDR3 coding DNA: TGTGCCAGCAGTCCTCCAGGACTAGCGGTCACCGGGGAGCTGTTTTTT. This codes for CASSPPGLAVTGELFF.

The chain links TRBV20-1 to TRBJ2-5; D ambiguous. CDR1 DFQATT and CDR2 SNEGSKA come from the germline V gene (reference sequence). The CDR3 is 12 amino acids. V lost 0 bases to trimming and J lost 11 bases, with 13 bases between them. This CDR3 reads CSARDLRPEQYF. The CDR3 coding sequence is TGCAGTGCTAGAGATCTCCGTCCTGAGCAGTACTTC.